This passage covers 27 T cell receptor beta chains from one sample sequenced in a study of blood T cell repertoires in COVID-19. Only in-frame clones appear in the TCRdb table, and some are missing; sequencing was by immunoSEQ multiplex PCR. The sample has about 140,000 clones, around 87% seen once. Input material: PBMCs or T cells enriched from blood (not recorded which). These receptors originate from a man in his fifties or sixties who had recovered from COVID-19.

The chain recombines TRBV6-2 or TRBV6-3 with TRBJ1-2; no clear D. Deletions cut 5 bases from V and 7 bases from J, with 14 bases between. The CDR3 extends over 13 amino acids. Germline V gene lookup returns CDR1 MNHEY and CDR2 SVGEGT. The CDR3 protein is CASSLTTGTGYTF. CDR3 in DNA: TGTGCCAGCAGTCTTACAACGGGTACTGGCTACACCTTC.

The rearrangement joins TRBV27 to TRBJ2-5, with 7 nucleotides matching TRBD1. Germline assignment: CDR1 MNHEY and CDR2 SMNVEV (reference sequence). The CDR3 is 16 residues long. V shed 6 bases and J 1 base; nucleotides not matched to a gene: 11. This CDR3 reads CASSRRTGTVQETQYF. The CDR3 DNA sequence: TGTGCCAGCAGCCGCAGGACGGGGACAGTCCAAGAGACCCAGTACTTC.

J is TRBJ1-2 and V is TRBV5-8; no reliable D call. The CDR3 extends over 12 amino acids. Trimming cost V 5 bases and J 4 bases, with 9 bases left between them. Germline V gene sequence: CDR1 SGHTS, CDR2 YDEGEE. The CDR3 loop is CASSTTFYGYTF. Written as DNA, the CDR3 is TGTGCCAGCAGTACAACCTTCTATGGCTACACCTTC.

This chain uses TRBV5-6 with TRBJ2-4, with D possibly being TRBD1 (6 bases). The CDR3 has 11 amino acids. Looked up from germline, CDR1 is SGHDT and CDR2 is YYEEEE. V was clipped by 4 bases and J by 10 bases, with 9 bases between them. The CDR3 spells CASSTQGIQYF. CDR3 nucleotides: TGTGCCAGCAGCACCCAGGGGATTCAGTACTTC.

This chain links TRBV9 with TRBJ2-1, with D perhaps matching TRBD2 (5 bases). The V end lost 0 bases, the J end lost 3 bases, and 13 bases lay between the germline ends. CDR3 length: 16 residues. In germline, CDR1 is SGDLS, CDR2 YYNGEE. CDR3 nucleotides: TGTGCCAGCAGCGTAGATCCGGGAATCTACTACAATGAGCAGTTCTTC. Protein: CASSVDPGIYYNEQFF. The full variable domain, completed using reference TRBV9 and TRBJ2-1, is DSGVTQTPKHLITATGQRVTLRCSPRSGDLSVYWYQQSLDQGLQFLIQYYNGEERAKGNILERFSAQQFPDLHSELNLSSLELGDSALYFCASSVDPGIYYNEQFFGPGTRLTVL.

This chain joins TRBV2 and TRBJ2-7; the D gene is possibly TRBD2 (6 bases). The V gene's germline CDR1 is SNHLY and CDR2 FYNNEI. Trimming removed 5 bases from V and 6 bases from J, with 11 bases in between. The CDR3 is 12 residues long. The CDR3 DNA is TGTGCCAGCAGTCCGGGAGTCGGCGAGCAGTACTTC. This encodes CASSPGVGEQYF.

The rearrangement uses TRBV2 and TRBJ2-7, with TRBD2 matching over 9 bases. The V gene's germline CDR1 is SNHLY and CDR2 FYNNEI. This CDR3 is 15 amino acids long. V gave up 3 bases and J gave up 2 bases; unmatched junction bases: 5. The DNA for the CDR3 is TGTGCCAGCAGTGACCGGCTAGCGGGGACCTACGAGCAGTACTTC. Translated: CASSDRLAGTYEQYF.

The chain carries TRBV7-8 and TRBJ2-2; TRBD2 aligns across 8 bases. Per germline, CDR1 SGHVS and CDR2 FQNEAQ. CDR3 size: 16 residues. The V segment lost 5 bases and the J segment 2 bases; nucleotides outside the gene matches: 7. The CDR3 is CASSLGGAYNTGELFF. The DNA for the CDR3 is TGTGCCAGCAGCCTCGGGGGGGCCTATAACACCGGGGAGCTGTTTTTT.

The genes are TRBV7-9 and TRBJ2-3; 9 bases align to TRBD2. The V gene's germline CDR1 is SEHNR and CDR2 FQNEAQ (reference sequence). V dropped 3 bases and J dropped 8; count of bases not matched to a gene: 18. CDR3 length equals 18 residues. The CDR3 DNA sequence: TGTGCCAGCAGCTTCAAGGGCATAGCGGGGGCCGGAGCCGGTACGCAGTATTTT. Amino acid sequence: CASSFKGIAGAGAGTQYF.

V usage is TRBV10-3 and J usage is TRBJ2-7; 8 bases fit TRBD1. Per the germline V gene, CDR1 is ENHRY and CDR2 is SYGVKD. The CDR3 has 12 residues. The V segment lost 10 bases and the J segment 3 bases; nucleotides outside the gene matches: 5. CDR3 protein: CATRTGHYEQYF. CDR3 DNA: TGTGCCACCCGGACAGGGCACTACGAGCAGTACTTC.

The chain recombines TRBV27 with TRBJ1-5; D unclear. Trimming stripped 0 bases from V and 7 bases from J, with 16 bases between. CDR3 length equals 16 residues. Per the germline V gene, CDR1 is MNHEY and CDR2 is SMNVEV (reference sequence). DNA of the CDR3: TGTGCCAGCAGTTTATCGGGAGAGGCCACGGGGCAGCCCCAGCATTTT. Protein sequence: CASSLSGEATGQPQHF.

This clone was found once. The genes are TRBV7-9 and TRBJ2-2, with 10 bases fitting TRBD1. Germline V lookup: CDR1 SEHNR, CDR2 FQNEAQ (reference sequence). The trim removed 5 bases at V and 0 bases at J, leaving 9 bases unmatched. CDR3 length: 18 amino acids. The CDR3 sequence is CASSPSGTGASNTGELFF. CDR3 in DNA: TGTGCCAGCAGCCCCTCCGGGACAGGGGCATCGAACACCGGGGAGCTGTTTTTT.

V is TRBV7-9 and J is TRBJ2-3; D may be TRBD2 (6 bases). V was clipped by 1 base and J by 5 bases, with 10 bases between them. Germline-derived CDR1 and CDR2 are SEHNR and FQNEAQ (reference sequence). There are 14 residues in the CDR3. DNA for the CDR3: TGTGCCAGCAGCTTAGACGGGGGAGGAGATACGCAGTATTTT. This encodes CASSLDGGGDTQYF.

This sequence joins TRBV11-3 and TRBJ2-7, with TRBD2 matching 11 bases. The CDR3 is 16 amino acids. The trim removed 1 base at V and 7 bases at J, leaving 9 bases unmatched. CDR1 and CDR2 (germline): SGHNT, YENEEA. The CDR3 loop reads CASSLGPLAGGQEQYF. The CDR3 nucleotides read TGTGCCAGCAGCTTAGGTCCCCTAGCGGGGGGCCAGGAGCAGTACTTC.

The gene calls are TRBV24-1 and TRBJ1-5, with D uncertain. The CDR3 runs 16 residues. Germline assignment: CDR1 KGHDR and CDR2 SFDVKD. V was shortened by 2 bases and J by 2 bases, with 12 bases between the two germline ends. This CDR3 is CATSDSPGGGNQPQHF. DNA for the CDR3: TGTGCCACCAGTGATTCCCCGGGAGGCGGCAATCAGCCCCAGCATTTT.

The CDR3 spells CASSTRGGSPGGNTIYF. CDR3 bases: TGTGCCAGCAGTACAAGGGGGGGATCGCCTGGTGGAAACACCATATATTTT. The chain joins TRBV2 to TRBJ1-3, with D tentatively TRBD1 (6 bases). The CDR3 totals 17 residues. Germline assignment: CDR1 SNHLY and CDR2 FYNNEI. The V end lost 5 bases, the J end lost 3 bases, and 20 bases lay between the germline ends.

Here the CDR3 DNA reads TGTGCCAGCAGCGTAGTCGGCGGGGACGGAGGCAATGAGCAGTTCTTC. Its protein product is CASSVVGGDGGNEQFF. The V and J genes are TRBV9 and TRBJ2-1, with TRBD2 as a possible D gene (6 bases). CDR3 length equals 16 residues. Germline loops: CDR1 SGDLS, CDR2 YYNGEE. The germline V and J ends were trimmed by 0 bases and 6 bases, with 16 bases remaining between them.

This clone was picked up one time. The rearrangement joins TRBV2 to TRBJ1-2; tentatively, D is TRBD1 (5 bases). Germline CDR1 and CDR2: SNHLY and FYNNEI. CDR3 length: 10 amino acids. With 6 bases removed from V and 6 bases from J, the gap between germline ends came to 5 bases. The CDR3 region has the DNA TGTGCCAGCAGAGGGGATGGCTACACCTTC. Its translation: CASRGDGYTF.

CDR3: CSASSFEREYGETQYF. As DNA, the CDR3 is TGCAGTGCTAGTTCGTTCGAGCGGGAGTACGGGGAGACCCAGTACTTC. The chain couples TRBV20-1 to TRBJ2-5, with 8 bases fitting TRBD2. The CDR3 spans 16 residues. Germline CDR1 reads DFQATT; CDR2 reads SNEGSKA (reference sequence). The V gene end was trimmed by 3 bases and the J gene end by 5 bases; junction bases not matched to a gene: 14.

J is TRBJ2-1 and V is TRBV18; tentatively, D is TRBD1 (6 bases). Germline V CDR1 and CDR2: KGHSH, LQKENI. Deletions cut 2 bases from V and 7 bases from J, with 12 bases between. The CDR3 runs 14 residues. CDR3 sequence: CASSPGQGLNEQFF. The CDR3 nucleotides read TGTGCCAGCTCACCAGGGCAGGGGTTGAATGAGCAGTTCTTC.

CDR3 amino acids: CASRLASVYEQYF. As DNA, the CDR3 is TGTGCCAGCCGTCTGGCTAGCGTATACGAGCAGTACTTC. The J gene is TRBJ2-7, the V gene TRBV2; tentatively, D is TRBD2 (6 bases). The CDR3 length is 13 residues. Trimming removed 8 bases at V and 4 bases at J, with 15 bases between. Germline V gene lookup returns CDR1 SNHLY and CDR2 FYNNEI.

The rearrangement links TRBV6-2 or TRBV6-3 to TRBJ1-5; D is uncertain. The germline V gene has CDR1 MNHEY and CDR2 SVGEGT. This CDR3 has 12 residues. Between the trimmed V and J ends, which lost 2 bases and 9 bases, there was a span of 8 bases. The CDR3 reads CASSYSGGPQHF. In DNA form, the CDR3 reads TGTGCCAGCAGTTACAGCGGAGGGCCCCAGCATTTT.

This clone occurred a few times. V gene TRBV6-5 combines with J gene TRBJ2-7, with no clear D. CDR1 is MNHEY, CDR2 SVGAGI, per germline. Trimming shortened V by 8 bases and J by 2 bases, and 13 bases separated the two germline ends. The CDR3 spans 13 residues. Here the CDR3 reads CASAASFTYEQYF. CDR3 DNA sequence: TGTGCCAGCGCTGCGAGTTTCACCTACGAGCAGTACTTC.

Written as DNA, the CDR3 is TGTGCCAGCAGAAATAGCCTAACCCAAGAGACCCAGTACTTC. Translation: CASRNSLTQETQYF. J is TRBJ2-5 and V is TRBV6-5; D call uncertain. Germline V gene sequence: CDR1 MNHEY, CDR2 SVGAGI. Trimming removed 6 bases from V and 1 base from J, with 12 bases in between. The CDR3 is made up of 14 amino acids.

J is TRBJ1-4 and V is TRBV18; TRBD1 matches at 9 bases. CDR3 length: 14 residues. Germline assignment: CDR1 KGHSH and CDR2 LQKENI. V was pared by 4 bases and J by 7 bases, with 4 bases of the junction left unmatched. In nucleotides, the CDR3 is TGTGCCAGCTCACTCGGGACAGGGAGTGAAAAACTGTTTTTT. Its protein is CASSLGTGSEKLFF.

This clone showed up just a few times. This rearrangement joins TRBV27 to TRBJ2-7; a weak D match, TRBD1 (7 bases). In germline, CDR1 is MNHEY, CDR2 SMNVEV (reference sequence). V lost 6 bases and J 2 bases, leaving 14 bases between the germline ends. The CDR3 totals 14 residues. The CDR3 region has the DNA TGTGCCAGCAGGAGGGGGGACAGCACCTACGAGCAGTACTTC. Its protein is CASRRGDSTYEQYF.

CDR3 bases: TGTGCCAGCAGCTTACGGGGACTAGCGGGAGTTACTAACACCGGGGAGCTGTTTTTT. This codes for CASSLRGLAGVTNTGELFF. This chain uses TRBV7-8 with TRBJ2-2; TRBD2 agrees at 14 bases. CDR3 size: 19 residues. Germline V gene sequence: CDR1 SGHVS, CDR2 FQNEAQ. V lost 2 bases and J lost 2; bases outside the gene matches: 7.